Following are 7 T cell receptor beta chains from one sample sequenced in a study of blood T cell repertoires in COVID-19. Data came from immunoSEQ multiplex PCR; TCRdb stores just in-frame clones and leaves some out. The sample lists about 69,000 clones; around 89% were seen once. Sequencing was carried out using peripheral blood. Receptors originate from a man aged 50 to 59 with acute or convalescent COVID-19.

CDR3 residues: CASSRYRGLHEQYF. The CDR3, as DNA: TGTGCCAGCAGCCGTTACAGGGGGCTGCACGAGCAGTACTTC. The rearrangement uses TRBV5-6 and TRBJ2-7, with 9 nucleotides matching TRBD1. The junction had 7 bases not matched to a gene; V was cut back by 4 bases and J by 5 bases. Looked up from germline, CDR1 is SGHDT and CDR2 is YYEEEE. This CDR3 contains 14 residues.

This clone has a handful of counts. V usage is TRBV11-3 and J usage is TRBJ2-3; 8 nucleotides agree with TRBD1. The junction had 6 bases not matched to a gene; V was cut back by 4 bases and J by 3 bases. Germline-derived CDR1 and CDR2 are SGHNT and YENEEA. This CDR3 is 15 amino acids long. CDR3 residues: CASSSGTGVTDTQYF. CDR3 bases: TGTGCCAGCAGCTCCGGGACAGGTGTGACAGATACGCAGTATTTT.

Here the CDR3 reads CASSPLGQGISEAFF. The DNA for the CDR3 is TGTGCCAGTAGTCCTTTAGGACAGGGGATCTCTGAAGCTTTCTTT. This chain joins TRBV19 and TRBJ1-1, with TRBD1 matching 9 bases. Trimming at V came to 5 bases and at J to 6 bases, leaving 10 bases not matched to a gene. The length of the CDR3 is 15 residues. CDR1 is LNHDA and CDR2 is SQIVND in the germline V gene (reference sequence).

V is TRBV5-1 and J is TRBJ2-1; 7 nucleotides line up with TRBD2. This CDR3 is built from 15 residues. Germline V gene lookup returns CDR1 SGHRS and CDR2 YFSETQ. Germline trimming cut 4 bases from V and 1 base from J; bases unmatched to any gene: 5. The CDR3 DNA reads TGCGCCAGCAGCCTCGGACTAGGTTCCTACAATGAGCAGTTCTTC. As protein: CASSLGLGSYNEQFF.

This clone was found once. This chain uses TRBV5-4 with TRBJ2-1; the match to TRBD2 covers 7 bases. The CDR3 extends over 11 amino acids. V was pared by 5 bases and J by 9 bases, with 2 bases of the junction left unmatched. The germline V gene encodes CDR1 SGHNT and CDR2 YYREEE (reference sequence). This chain's CDR3 is CASRTGGEQFF. CDR3 nucleotides: TGTGCCAGCAGGACGGGAGGTGAGCAGTTCTTC.

The count of this clone is one. The chain recombines TRBV28 with TRBJ1-4; no clear D gene. CDR3 size: 12 residues. V lost 3 bases to trimming and J lost 13 bases, with 12 bases between them. The germline V gene encodes CDR1 MDHEN and CDR2 SYDVKM. In DNA form, the CDR3 reads TGTGCCAGCAGTTTTGAAACCTCGGGACTGTTTTTT. This gives the protein CASSFETSGLFF.

This chain links TRBV6-5 with TRBJ2-5, with 9 bases identical to TRBD1. Germline CDR1 reads MNHEY; CDR2 reads SVGAGI. This CDR3 has 15 amino acids. With V trimmed by 4 bases and J by 5 bases, 8 bases remained unmatched. In nucleotides, the CDR3 is TGTGCCAGCAGTTCTCCGGGACAGGGATTGGAGACCCAGTACTTC. This sequence encodes CASSSPGQGLETQYF.